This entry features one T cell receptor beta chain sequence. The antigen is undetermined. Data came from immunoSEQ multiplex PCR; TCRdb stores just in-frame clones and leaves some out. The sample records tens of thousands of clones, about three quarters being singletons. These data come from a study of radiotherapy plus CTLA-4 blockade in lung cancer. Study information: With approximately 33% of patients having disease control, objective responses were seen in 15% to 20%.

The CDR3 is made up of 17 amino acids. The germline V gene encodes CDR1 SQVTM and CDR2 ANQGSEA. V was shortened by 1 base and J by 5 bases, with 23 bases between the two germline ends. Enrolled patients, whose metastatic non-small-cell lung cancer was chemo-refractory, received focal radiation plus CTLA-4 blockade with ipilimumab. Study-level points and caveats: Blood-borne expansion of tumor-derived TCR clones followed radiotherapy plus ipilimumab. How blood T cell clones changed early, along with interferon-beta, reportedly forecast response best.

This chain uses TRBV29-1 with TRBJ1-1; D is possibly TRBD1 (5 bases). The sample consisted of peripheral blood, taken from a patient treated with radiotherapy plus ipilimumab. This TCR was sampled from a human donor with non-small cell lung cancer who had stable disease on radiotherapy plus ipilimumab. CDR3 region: CSVEAFGQGVIRTEAFF. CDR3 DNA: TGCAGCGTTGAAGCGTTTGGCCAAGGGGTTATTCGGACTGAAGCTTTCTTT.